Shown below are 7 T cell receptor beta chains from a single sample sequenced in a study of cytomegalovirus exposure and HLA in healthy donors (TCRdb year 2017). The library relied on the immunoSEQ multiplex PCR assay. The multiplex PCR relied on a mix of 60 forward primers for TCR Vbeta segments and 13 reverse primers for TCR Jbeta segments. What TCRdb holds here is the immuneACCESS table cut down to in-frame rearrangements. Part of the clones is not present; checked against another copy, under half of the missing clones reflect an unresolved V gene, and the others are unexplained. In all, the sample holds 200,000 to 250,000 clones, and approximately 87% of those were seen once. About 1.2% of the sample goes to the ten largest clones. The sample comprised PBMCs. These receptors were taken from a human donor in good health.

This chain joins TRBV7-6 and TRBJ2-7, with 8 bases fitting TRBD1. Looked up from germline, CDR1 is SGHVS and CDR2 is FNYEAQ. Germline trimming cut 6 bases from V and 7 bases from J; bases unmatched to any gene: 11. This CDR3 has 14 amino acids. The CDR3, as DNA: TGTGCCAGCAGTTTCTCGACAGGGGAATTGGAGCAGTACTTC. This gives the protein CASSFSTGELEQYF.

The V call is TRBV29-1, the J call TRBJ1-1; possible D gene TRBD1, 6 bases. The germline V gene encodes CDR1 SQVTM and CDR2 ANQGSEA. Trimming shortened V by 5 bases and J by 2 bases, and 9 bases separated the two germline ends. The CDR3 sequence is 12 residues long. CDR3 nucleotide sequence: TGCAGCGTTACAGGGTTTAACACTGAAGCTTTCTTT. This sequence encodes CSVTGFNTEAFF.

This chain joins TRBV7-9 and TRBJ1-4; possible D gene TRBD1, 6 bases. Germline V CDR1 and CDR2: SEHNR, FQNEAQ (reference sequence). The CDR3 spans 14 residues. Trimming removed 7 bases at V and 7 bases at J, with 16 bases between. CDR3 bases: TGTGCCAGCACCGGGACCCAAGGGGGTGAAAAACTGTTTTTT. It yields the protein CASTGTQGGEKLFF. Full variable domain (remainder filled in from reference TRBV7-9 and TRBJ1-4): DTGVSQNPRHKITKRGQNVTFRCDPISEHNRLYWYRQTLGQGPEFLTYFQNEAQLEKSRLLSDRFSAERPKGSFSTLEIQRTEQGDSAMYLCASTGTQGGEKLFFGSGTQLSVL.

J is TRBJ2-7 and V is TRBV18, with 15 nucleotides matching TRBD2. Per germline, CDR1 KGHSH and CDR2 LQKENI. V was pared by 1 base and J by 3 bases, with 4 bases of the junction left unmatched. The CDR3 sequence is 17 residues long. The CDR3 protein is CASSPRRGLAGGYEQYF. The CDR3 bases are TGTGCCAGCTCACCACGTCGGGGACTAGCGGGAGGCTACGAGCAGTACTTC.

Comment on this clone: Other DNA variants within this sample encode the same CDR3. V gene TRBV29-1 combines with J gene TRBJ2-5; a possible D gene is TRBD1 (6 bases). This CDR3 comprises 12 residues. In germline, CDR1 is SQVTM, CDR2 ANQGSEA. The germline V and J ends were trimmed by 1 base and 4 bases, with 7 bases remaining between them. The CDR3 is CSVEGGGETQYF. For the CDR3, the DNA is TGCAGCGTTGAAGGAGGGGGAGAGACCCAGTACTTC.

With respect to this clone: Other nucleotide sequences from this sample produce the same CDR3. This sequence joins TRBV11-3 and TRBJ1-1, with TRBD1 as a possible D gene (5 bases). Per the germline V gene, CDR1 is SGHNT and CDR2 is YENEEA. CDR3 length equals 13 residues. V lost 4 bases to trimming and J lost 11 bases, with 17 bases between them. CDR3: CASSYTGGSEAFF. CDR3 DNA: TGTGCCAGCAGCTACACGGGGGGGTCCGAGGCTTTCTTT.

V is TRBV2 and J is TRBJ2-4; 8 bases line up with TRBD2. Germline CDR1 SNHLY, CDR2 FYNNEI. This CDR3 is built from 15 residues. Germline trimming cut 6 bases from V and 6 bases from J; bases unmatched to any gene: 10. The CDR3 sequence: CASRAGTSGGNIQYF. CDR3 nucleotide sequence: TGTGCCAGCAGGGCCGGGACTAGTGGGGGAAACATTCAGTACTTC.